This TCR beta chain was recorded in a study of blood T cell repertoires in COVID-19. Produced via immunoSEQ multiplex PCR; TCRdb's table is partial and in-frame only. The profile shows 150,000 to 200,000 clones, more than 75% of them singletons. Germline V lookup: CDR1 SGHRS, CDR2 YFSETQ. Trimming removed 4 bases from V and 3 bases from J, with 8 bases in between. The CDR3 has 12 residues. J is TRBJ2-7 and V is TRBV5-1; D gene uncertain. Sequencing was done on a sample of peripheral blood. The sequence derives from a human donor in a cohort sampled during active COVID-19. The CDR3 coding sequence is TGCGCCAGCAGCCGTAATAGCTACGAGCAGTACTTC. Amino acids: CASSRNSYEQYF.